A single sample gave rise to the 9 T cell receptor beta chains below, sequenced in a study of blood T cell repertoires in COVID-19. The protocol was immunoSEQ multiplex PCR, while the TCRdb copy is restricted to in-frame clones and leaves out a portion. The sample shows about 170,000 clones, 83% of them seen only once. Material for sequencing was PBMCs or T cells enriched from blood (not recorded which). The receptors were sampled from a woman between 50 and 59 years old in a cohort exposed to, infected with or recovered from COVID-19 (not recorded which).

The gene calls are TRBV19 and TRBJ2-3; D gene unclear. V was clipped by 8 bases and J by 7 bases, with 7 bases between them. The CDR3 is made up of 10 amino acids. CDR1 is LNHDA and CDR2 is SQIVND in the germline V gene (reference sequence). CDR3 nucleotide sequence: TGTGCCAGTGGGCGAAATACGCAGTATTTT. Residues: CASGRNTQYF.

The chain is built from TRBV20-1 and TRBJ1-1; 8 nucleotides match TRBD1. V was clipped by 8 bases and J by 5 bases; unmatched bases: 4. The CDR3 runs 11 residues. Germline lookup yields CDR1 DFQATT and CDR2 SNEGSKA (reference sequence). DNA for the CDR3: TGCAGTACGACAGGGGTAACTGAAGCTTTCTTT. Residues: CSTTGVTEAFF.

The rearrangement uses TRBV6-5 and TRBJ2-7; the match to TRBD2 covers 8 bases. Germline loops: CDR1 MNHEY, CDR2 SVGAGI. The CDR3 contains 14 residues. V lost 6 bases and J lost 3; bases outside the gene matches: 7. The DNA of the CDR3 is TGTGCCAGCAGGAATCCGGGACTAGTCTACGAGCAGTACTTC. This gives the protein CASRNPGLVYEQYF.

The gene calls are TRBV28 and TRBJ1-5; TRBD1 is a possible D gene (5 bases). From germline, CDR1 is MDHEN and CDR2 SYDVKM. The CDR3 is 12 amino acids. V was pared by 2 bases and J by 9 bases, with 8 bases between. CDR3 residues: CASSLQQGPQHF. In nucleotides, the CDR3 is TGTGCCAGCAGTTTACAGCAGGGGCCCCAGCATTTT.

J is TRBJ1-5 and V is TRBV2; tentative D call: TRBD1 (6 bases). The CDR3 is made up of 13 amino acids. Trimming removed 1 base at V and 9 bases at J, with 10 bases between. The germline V gene has CDR1 SNHLY and CDR2 FYNNEI. CDR3 amino acids: CASSEGGQVPQHF. Here the CDR3 DNA reads TGTGCCAGCAGTGAAGGGGGGCAGGTGCCCCAGCATTTT. The complete variable domain, with remaining parts taken from reference TRBV2 and TRBJ1-5, reads EPEVTQTPSHQVTQMGQEVILRCVPISNHLYFYWYRQILGQKVEFLVSFYNNEISEKSEIFDDQFSVERPDGSNFTLKIRSTKLEDSAMYFCASSEGGQVPQHFGDGTRLSIL.

The J gene is TRBJ1-6, the V gene TRBV6-1; D ambiguous. The germline CDR1 and CDR2 sequences are MNHNS and SASEGT. The CDR3 spans 13 residues. Trimming left V 2 bases short and J 10 bases short, with 9 bases between. CDR3 amino acids: CASSELANSPLHF. CDR3 in DNA: TGTGCCAGCAGTGAACTGGCCAACTCACCCCTCCACTTT.

The chain couples TRBV4-1 to TRBJ1-1; the match to TRBD1 covers 7 bases. CDR3 length: 16 amino acids. From germline, CDR1 is MGHRA and CDR2 YSYEKL. The ends lost 1 base at V and 4 bases at J; junction bases unmatched: 9. The CDR3 is CASSQGDRDIGTEAFF. The CDR3 region has the DNA TGCGCCAGCAGCCAAGGTGACAGGGATATCGGCACTGAAGCTTTCTTT.

This rearrangement joins TRBV24-1 to TRBJ1-5, with TRBD1 matching over 8 bases. CDR3 length: 14 residues. Germline CDR1 and CDR2: KGHDR and SFDVKD. With 5 bases clipped from V and 6 bases from J, the junction kept 5 bases outside the gene matches. CDR3 sequence reads: CATSGTGNGQPQHF. CDR3 DNA sequence: TGTGCCACCAGTGGGACAGGGAACGGTCAGCCCCAGCATTTT.

The V and J genes are TRBV7-2 and TRBJ2-1; D perhaps matches TRBD2 (5 bases). The CDR3 spans 13 residues. Germline CDR1 SGHTA, CDR2 FQGNSA. V lost 1 base and J lost 7, with 8 bases in between. The CDR3 DNA is TGTGCCAGCAGCTTAGAAAGAGGGAATGAGCAGTTCTTC. Protein sequence: CASSLERGNEQFF.